This TCR beta chain was documented in a study of CD8 T cells in Susac syndrome. The CDR3 is made up of 13 amino acids. The V and J ends lost 4 bases and 5 bases respectively, with 15 bases between them. CDR1 is DFQATT, CDR2 SNEGSKA, per germline (reference sequence). Random hexamers were used to reverse transcribe the RNA input (about 0.45 to 1 ug). Amplification of TCR beta CDR3 was carried out by immunoSEQ multiplex PCR, which covered 54 Vbeta and 13 Jbeta segments. TCRdb re-called the immunoSEQ multiplex PCR reads with MiXCR, one entry per CDR3 protein. Among 70,000 or so distinct CDR3 sequences listed, about 95% were seen once. TEMRA cells were FACS-enriched and CD8+ and CD4+ T cells negatively isolated.

The chain is built from TRBV20-1 and TRBJ2-7, with D possibly TRBD1 on 5 matching bases. Material for sequencing was CD8+ T cells from PBMCs. This sequence was found in a human donor with multiple sclerosis. The CDR3 DNA sequence: TGCAGTGCTAAACTCTTGGGGCTCCACGAGCAGTACTTC. Translated: CSAKLLGLHEQYF.